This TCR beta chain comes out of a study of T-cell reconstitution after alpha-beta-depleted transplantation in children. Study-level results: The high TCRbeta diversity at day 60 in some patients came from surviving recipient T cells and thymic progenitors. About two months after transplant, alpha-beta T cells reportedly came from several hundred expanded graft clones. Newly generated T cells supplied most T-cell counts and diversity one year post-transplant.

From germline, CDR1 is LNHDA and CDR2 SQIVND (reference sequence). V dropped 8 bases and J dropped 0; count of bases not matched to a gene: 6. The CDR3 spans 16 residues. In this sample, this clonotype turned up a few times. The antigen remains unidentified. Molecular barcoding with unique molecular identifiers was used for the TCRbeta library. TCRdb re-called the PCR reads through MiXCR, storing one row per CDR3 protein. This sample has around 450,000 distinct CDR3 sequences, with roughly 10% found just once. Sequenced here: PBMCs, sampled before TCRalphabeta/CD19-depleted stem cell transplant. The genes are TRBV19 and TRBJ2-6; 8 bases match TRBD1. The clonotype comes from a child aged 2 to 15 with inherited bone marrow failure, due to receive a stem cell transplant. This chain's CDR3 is CASRTGKGSGANVLTF. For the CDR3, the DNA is TGTGCCAGTCGGACAGGGAAGGGCTCTGGGGCCAACGTCCTGACTTTC.